The 2 T cell receptor beta chains given below trace back to one sample, sequenced in a study of cytomegalovirus exposure and HLA in healthy donors (dated by TCRdb to 2016 to 2017). Libraries were prepared through the immunoSEQ multiplex PCR assay. The multiplex PCR relied on a mix of 60 forward primers for TCR Vbeta segments and 13 reverse primers for TCR Jbeta segments. Here the immuneACCESS table is served through TCRdb, limited to in-frame sequences with V and J called. Missing clones are a known gap in these copies; in checked studies unresolved V genes cover under half, and the rest lacks a known reason. Here the sample has about 240,000 clones; approximately 81% occur a single time. The ten largest make up around 8.6% of the sample. Sequencing input: PBMCs. Receptors were obtained from a woman in her fifties or sixties in good health and CMV-seropositive.

V usage is TRBV10-3 and J usage is TRBJ2-7; D possibly corresponds to TRBD1 (6 bases). V lost 11 bases to trimming and J lost 1 base, with 12 bases between them. The germline CDR1 and CDR2 sequences are ENHRY and SYGVKD. CDR3 length: 12 residues. In DNA, the CDR3 is TGTGCCGTACAAGGGGGTTCCTACGAGCAGTACTTC. Its protein product is CAVQGGSYEQYF.

This clone showed up just a few times. The chain joins TRBV4-2 to TRBJ1-3; TRBD1 aligns across 10 bases. The germline V gene has CDR1 LGHNA and CDR2 YNFKEQ. The CDR3 spans 16 residues. Trimming cost V 3 bases and J 4 bases; bases outside gene matches: 6. CDR3 protein: CASSHYDRGLGNTIYF. The CDR3 DNA reads as TGTGCCAGCAGCCACTACGACAGGGGGCTAGGAAACACCATATATTTT.